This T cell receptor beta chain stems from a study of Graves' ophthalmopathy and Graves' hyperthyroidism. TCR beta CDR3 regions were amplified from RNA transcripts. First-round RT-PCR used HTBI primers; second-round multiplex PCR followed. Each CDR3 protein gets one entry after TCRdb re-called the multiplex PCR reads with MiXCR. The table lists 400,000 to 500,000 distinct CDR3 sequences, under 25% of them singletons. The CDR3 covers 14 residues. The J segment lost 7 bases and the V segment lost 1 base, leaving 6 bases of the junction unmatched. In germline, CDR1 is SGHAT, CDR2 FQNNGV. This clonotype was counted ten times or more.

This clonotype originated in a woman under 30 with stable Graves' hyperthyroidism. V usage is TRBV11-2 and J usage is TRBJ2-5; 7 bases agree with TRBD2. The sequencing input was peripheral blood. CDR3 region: CASSLGGGVLTQYF. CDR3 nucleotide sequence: TGTGCCAGCAGCTTAGGGGGGGGAGTATTGACCCAGTACTTC.